This T cell receptor beta chain stems from a study of T cell responses to AZD1222 COVID-19 vaccine. Looking at the study overall: Doses given second, at about 4 or about 12 weeks, were pooled. Overall study findings and caveats: Only a handful of AZD1222 recipients were seropositive at baseline. Variant regions that are unmutated are reportedly the target of nearly half of spike-specific TCRs. Repertoires in all cases were sampled only once the peak T cell response had passed.

TCRdb keeps only in-frame clones here, not all; method: immunoSEQ multiplex PCR. The table lists around 69,000 clones, 65% to 85% of them singletons. On this clone itself: The antigen is unknown.

The specimen was peripheral blood, collected on day 0 of AZD1222 vaccination. The clonotype was recovered from an adult in good health.

CDR3 bases: TGTGCCAGCAGCTTACTCAGGGGGCGTACAGATACGCAGTATTTT. It specifies CASSLLRGRTDTQYF. V usage is TRBV7-2 and J usage is TRBJ2-3, with 8 nucleotides matching TRBD1. The CDR3 is 15 residues long. CDR1 SGHTA and CDR2 FQGNSA come from the germline V gene. Trimming cost V 2 bases and J 3 bases; bases outside gene matches: 4.